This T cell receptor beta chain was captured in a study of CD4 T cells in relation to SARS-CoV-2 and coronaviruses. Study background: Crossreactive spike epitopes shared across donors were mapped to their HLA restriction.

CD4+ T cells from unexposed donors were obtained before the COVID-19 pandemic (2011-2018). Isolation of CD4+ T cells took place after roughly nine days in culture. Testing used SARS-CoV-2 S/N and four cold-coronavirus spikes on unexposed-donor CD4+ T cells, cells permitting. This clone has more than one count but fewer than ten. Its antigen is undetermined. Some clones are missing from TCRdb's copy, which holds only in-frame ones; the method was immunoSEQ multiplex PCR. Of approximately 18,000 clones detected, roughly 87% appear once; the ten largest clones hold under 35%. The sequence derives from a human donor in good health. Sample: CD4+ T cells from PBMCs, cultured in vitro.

CDR3 coding DNA: TGTGCCAGCATCCCAGGGGCAGGGCGGGGTGACTATGGCTACACCTTC. It yields the protein CASIPGAGRGDYGYTF. This sequence joins TRBV28 and TRBJ1-2, with D perhaps TRBD1 (6 bases). In germline, CDR1 is MDHEN, CDR2 SYDVKM. The CDR3 has 16 residues. The V and J ends lost 7 bases and 3 bases respectively, with 21 bases between them.